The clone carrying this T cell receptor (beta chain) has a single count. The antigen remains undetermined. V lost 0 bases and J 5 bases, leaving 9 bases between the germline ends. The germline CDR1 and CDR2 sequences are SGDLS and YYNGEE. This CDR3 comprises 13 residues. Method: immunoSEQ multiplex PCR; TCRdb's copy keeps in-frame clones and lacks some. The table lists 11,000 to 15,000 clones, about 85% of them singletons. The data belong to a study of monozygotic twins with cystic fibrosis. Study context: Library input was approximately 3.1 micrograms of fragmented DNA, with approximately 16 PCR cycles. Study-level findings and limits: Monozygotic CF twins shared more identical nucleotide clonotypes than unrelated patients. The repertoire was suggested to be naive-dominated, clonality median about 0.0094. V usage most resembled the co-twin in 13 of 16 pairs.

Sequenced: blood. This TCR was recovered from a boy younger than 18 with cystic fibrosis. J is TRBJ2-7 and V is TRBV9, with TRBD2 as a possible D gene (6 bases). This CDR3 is CASSVGGENEQYF. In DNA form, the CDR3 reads TGTGCCAGCAGCGTAGGGGGGGAGAACGAGCAGTACTTC.